The subject of this entry is one T cell receptor beta chain. The target of this receptor is not known. Base qualities are not provided; no much larger clone lies one nucleotide away. The donors were included in the validation cohort of 130 or so subjects, a group kept apart from the roughly 700-subject first cohort. The sample is drawn from a study of cytomegalovirus exposure and HLA in healthy donors (dated by TCRdb to the late 2010s). Study-wide context: A later analysis indicated that the 95 to 150 validation repertoires were generated on the platform also employed for the roughly 720 repertoires of the first cohort. The study aimed to test whether signatures of past pathogen exposure could be identified by cataloging public T cell receptors. In addition to the first cohort of 650 to 800 subjects, a separate validation cohort of approximately 110 different subjects was used. High-throughput TCR immunosequencing, statistical association of individual TCRs with disease status, and machine learning were combined to predict cytomegalovirus infection status.

Library generation was performed with the immunoSEQ multiplex PCR assay. In the paper's pipeline: A statistical classification framework was built for diagnosing cytomegalovirus status from the catalog of TCR beta chain sequences. This is the immuneACCESS table as TCRdb keeps it, with only in-frame sequences that have V and J called. A part of the clones is gone; compared with another copy, unresolved V genes explain less than half, and the rest is unexplained. The V and J calls and clone size come from that table; D and trimming were worked out from the DNA. A total of roughly 250,000 clones appear in this sample, around 87% of them only once. The ten largest make up around 3% of the sample. What the authors observed across the whole study: The study gave a list of more than 150 TCR beta chains associated with cytomegalovirus. The validation cohort had no HLA typing available for a later analysis, so co-occurrence within that cohort was assessed over all 120 or so repertoires. The classifier was reported to diagnose cytomegalovirus status with high specificity and sensitivity in both the original cohort and the validation cohort. The authors suggested that the approach could potentially be extended to other disease states and immunological phenotypes. While some public TCRs were present in many individuals, most TCR sequences turned up only very rarely across donors. Subsequent analysis determined that TCRs grouped into clusters in the first cohort also showed a tendency toward co-occurrence across the 90 to 150 validation repertoires, and 94% of cluster scores exceeded 0. In vitro tests confirmed that a few of the cytomegalovirus-associated TCR beta chains recognize cytomegalovirus antigens.

This clonotype was obtained from a man aged 18 to 30 in good health and CMV-seronegative. Sequencing used PBMCs.

CDR3 protein: CASRGPGDTEAFF. The DNA sequence reads TGCGCCAGCAGGGGGCCTGGGGACACTGAAGCTTTCTTT. Recombination linked TRBV5-1 to TRBJ1-1, and perhaps TRBD1 as D gene, on 5 matching bases. At the junction V is shortened by 5 bases and J by 3 bases, with 11 bases in between. The cysteine opens and the phenylalanine closes a CDR3 of 13 amino acids. Only the CDR3 part of the read is kept: 39 bases, read in frame from the first base. Taken from the germline V gene, the CDR1 and CDR2 loops are SGHRS and YFSETQ.